This T cell receptor beta chain derives from a study of molecular identifiers for immune sequencing clone quantification listed by TCRdb under 2018. Study-level background: For a replicate experiment, RNA from around 20,000 or 100,000 naive CD8 T cells was divided into five aliquots, of which four were sequenced. CD8 T cells were used in a methods study to benchmark molecular-identifier clustering-based TCR repertoire sequencing (MIDCIRS) and TCR RNA copy counting.

Germline trimming amounts to 0 bases on V and 6 bases on J, with 4 as the count of junction bases outside the gene matches. In the germline V gene, CDR1 corresponds to SGHTA and CDR2 to FQGNSA. From the cysteine up to the phenylalanine, the CDR3 has a length of 15 residues. Kept here is only the CDR3 DNA, which spans 45 bases and is read in frame from base 1. Library prep was done by PCR. TCRdb shows the sequencer as NextSeq 500. Bulk TCR libraries were made following a previously described method, with the TCR primers given in Table S5. The Qiagen AllPrep DNA/RNA kit was used to purify total RNA. Reads from multiple sequencing runs of the same library were pooled before analysis. The paper's processing steps were these. Only reads with exact TCR constant sequence were kept, trimmed to 150 nt, and grouped by their 12-nt molecular barcodes. Reads within each barcode group were sub-clustered using a 15% Levenshtein threshold, and quality-weighted consensus sequences were constructed for each RNA molecule. Non-functional sequences were removed, as were lower-count sequences one edit away from another. Based on a fit of two negative binomial distributions, barcode sub-clusters having less than 20% of the maximum read count were discarded. TCRdb reworked the public reads: Q25 trimming with fastp, MiXCR clone assembly, productive beta chains retained. Entries are consolidated by CDR3 protein sequence, retaining the most common genes and DNA. TCRdb's processing, not the authors' own work, is the source of the V and J calls. The sample yields about half a million distinct CDR3 sequences; around 25% were counted once. Clones ranked in the top ten supply roughly 0.77% of the sample.

Libraries of naive CD8 T cells were built from anywhere between about 18,000 and 1,000,000 sorted cells, with 10%, 30% or 50% of the purified RNA used. Naive CD8 T cells, defined as CD8+CD4-CCR7+CD45RA+, were FACS-sorted into RLT Plus buffer on a BD FACSAria II. Under 11 TCR copies' worth of Jurkat RNA were spiked into roughly 17,000-1,100,000 naive CD8 T cell samples to test detection sensitivity. Enrichment of CD8 T cells was performed with RosetteSep CD8+ T Cell Enrichment Cocktail and Ficoll-Paque, after which ACK red cell lysis was carried out. This clonotype was detected ten times or more. Its antigen remains undetermined. Base qualities are not recorded, but no much larger clone differs from it by a single base. Broad study findings and their caveats: Identical TCR molecules sharing a barcode could cause highly expanded clone sizes to be underestimated. Modeling estimated 2.5 to 3.5 recovered TCR RNA copies per cell, compared with 9.5 to 10 by digital PCR, which implies 30% to 35% capture efficiency. In CMV-specific effector cells, over 98% of molecules were held by clones above 20 RNA copies, whereas under 1% of molecules were held by such clones in naive cells. When barcode sub-clustering was not used, chimeric consensus sequences inflated TCR diversity, with chimeras reaching as high as 47%. Spiked-in Jurkat TCR RNA equivalent to a single cell was reported to be detectable even among 750,000 to 1,000,000 naive CD8 T cells. Spiked-in Jurkat TCR RNA (approximately 10 copies' worth), which is not part of the donor repertoire, was contained in the naive libraries.

The sequence came from a human donor in good health. Some libraries in this study had Jurkat cell RNA spiked in. Specimen: naive CD8+ T cells from blood, with Jurkat cell RNA spiked in. Explained via the paper, the cell subset or site label denotes: FACS-sorted CD8+CD4-CCR7+CD45RA+ naive T cells. Rearrangement joined TRBV7-2 to TRBJ2-3; 9 of the junction bases match TRBD2. The CDR3 loop reads CASSLAFLAGDTQYF. The nucleotide sequence reads as follows: TGTGCCAGCAGCTTAGCGTTTCTAGCGGGGGATACGCAGTATTTT.